Here is one T cell receptor beta chain with its context. This clonotype showed up many times. Its antigen target is currently unknown. It has no much larger one-base neighbor in the sample; base qualities were not kept. These data come from a study of response to subunit inactivated influenza vaccine (dated by TCRdb to 2016 to 2019). About the investigation overall: Deep quantitative T cell receptor repertoire profiling was used in the study to track responses to a trivalent subunit inactivated influenza vaccine.

Findings and caveats that apply to the study as a whole: It was suggested by the authors that each seasonal influenza vaccination may recruit only a limited number of new T cells.

The CDR3 goes from the cysteine to the phenylalanine over 18 residues. Of all the DNA, just the CDR3 is kept, 54 bases in frame from base 1. Ends trimmed: V by 1 base, J by 1 base; bases unmatched to a gene: 10. Library generation was performed with RT-PCR. For sequencing, an Illumina HiSeq 2500 was employed. In-frame beta chains were kept once TCRdb had trimmed the public reads at Q25 with fastp and called clones with MiXCR. Identical CDR3 protein sequences are pooled into one entry, listed with their most common genes and DNA. The sample table records more than 150,000 distinct CDR3 sequences; around a tenth of these occur just once. The ten top clones hold about 11% of the sample.

The sequences come from non-naive T cells sorted from PBMCs, collected on the day of vaccination. The sample's cell subset or site label is to be understood as: memory T cell fraction. The rearranged segments are TRBV12-3 or TRBV12-4 and TRBJ2-1; TRBD1 lines up with 7 middle nucleotides. The receptor's source is a man in his forties or fifties who received an inactivated influenza vaccine. Donor details come from another sample of the same person, matched by shared clones. The DNA sequence is TGTGCCAGCAGTTTAGACCCCCCAGGGGGAGCATCCTACAATGAGCAGTTCTTC. Translated, it gives CASSLDPPGGASYNEQFF.